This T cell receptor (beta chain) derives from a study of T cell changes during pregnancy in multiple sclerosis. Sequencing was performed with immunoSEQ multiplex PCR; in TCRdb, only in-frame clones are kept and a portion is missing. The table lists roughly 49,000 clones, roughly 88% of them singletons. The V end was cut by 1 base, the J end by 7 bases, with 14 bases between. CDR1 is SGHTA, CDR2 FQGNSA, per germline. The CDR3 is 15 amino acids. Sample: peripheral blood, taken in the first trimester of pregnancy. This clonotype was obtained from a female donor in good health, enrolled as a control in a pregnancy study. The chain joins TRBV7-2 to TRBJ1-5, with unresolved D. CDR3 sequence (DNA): TGTGCCAGCAGCTTAGAGGCGGGGTATGGACAGCCCCAGCATTTT. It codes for CASSLEAGYGQPQHF. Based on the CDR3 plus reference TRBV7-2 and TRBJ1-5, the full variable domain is GAGVSQSPSNKVTEKGKDVELRCDPISGHTALYWYRQSLGQGLEFLIYFQGNSAPDKSGLPSDRFSAERTGGSVSTLTIQRTQQEDSAVYLCASSLEAGYGQPQHFGDGTRLSIL.